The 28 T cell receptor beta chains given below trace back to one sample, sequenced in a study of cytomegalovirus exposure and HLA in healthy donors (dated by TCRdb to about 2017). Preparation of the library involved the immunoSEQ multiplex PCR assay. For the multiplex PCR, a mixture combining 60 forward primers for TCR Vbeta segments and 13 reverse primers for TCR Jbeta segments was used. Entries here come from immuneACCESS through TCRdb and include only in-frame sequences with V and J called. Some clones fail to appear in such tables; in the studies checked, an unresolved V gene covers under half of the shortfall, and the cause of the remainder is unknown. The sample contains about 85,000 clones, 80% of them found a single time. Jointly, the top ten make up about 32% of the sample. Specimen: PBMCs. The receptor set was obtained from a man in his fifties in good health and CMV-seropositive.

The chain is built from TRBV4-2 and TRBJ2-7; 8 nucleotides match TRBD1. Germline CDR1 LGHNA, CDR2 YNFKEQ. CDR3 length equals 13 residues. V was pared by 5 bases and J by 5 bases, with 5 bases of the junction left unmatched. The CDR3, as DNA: TGTGCCAGCAGCGGACAGGGATTTGACGAGCAGTACTTC. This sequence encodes CASSGQGFDEQYF.

The CDR3 is CASSLAPGQRGEQFF. The CDR3 coding sequence is TGTGCCAGCAGCTTAGCGCCCGGACAGAGGGGTGAGCAGTTCTTC. The J gene is TRBJ2-1, the V gene TRBV7-8; perhaps TRBD1 as D (6 bases). Deletions cut 0 bases from V and 9 bases from J, with 15 bases between. The CDR3 has 15 amino acids. The germline V gene encodes CDR1 SGHVS and CDR2 FQNEAQ.

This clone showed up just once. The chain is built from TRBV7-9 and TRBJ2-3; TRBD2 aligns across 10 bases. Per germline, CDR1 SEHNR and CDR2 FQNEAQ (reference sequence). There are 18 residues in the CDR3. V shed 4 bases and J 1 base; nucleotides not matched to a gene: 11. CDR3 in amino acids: CASSSPGLASMGTDTQYF. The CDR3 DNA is TGTGCCAGCAGCTCTCCGGGACTAGCGAGTATGGGCACAGATACGCAGTATTTT. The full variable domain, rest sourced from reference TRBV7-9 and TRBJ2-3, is DTGVSQNPRHKITKRGQNVTFRCDPISEHNRLYWYRQTLGQGPEFLTYFQNEAQLEKSRLLSDRFSAERPKGSFSTLEIQRTEQGDSAMYLCASSSPGLASMGTDTQYFGPGTRLTVL.

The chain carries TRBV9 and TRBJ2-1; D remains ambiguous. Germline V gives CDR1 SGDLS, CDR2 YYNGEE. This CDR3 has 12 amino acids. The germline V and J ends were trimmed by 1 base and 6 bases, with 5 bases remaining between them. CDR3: CASSVFVNEQFF. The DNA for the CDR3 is TGTGCCAGCAGCGTATTCGTCAATGAGCAGTTCTTC.

The CDR3 here is CASSEASGAGGTQHF. DNA of the CDR3: TGTGCCAGCAGTGAAGCTTCAGGGGCGGGAGGGACCCAGCATTTT. J is TRBJ1-5 and V is TRBV2; possible D gene TRBD1, 6 bases. CDR1 and CDR2 from the germline V gene are SNHLY and FYNNEI. Trimming removed 0 bases at V and 11 bases at J, with 17 bases between. The CDR3 contains 15 residues.

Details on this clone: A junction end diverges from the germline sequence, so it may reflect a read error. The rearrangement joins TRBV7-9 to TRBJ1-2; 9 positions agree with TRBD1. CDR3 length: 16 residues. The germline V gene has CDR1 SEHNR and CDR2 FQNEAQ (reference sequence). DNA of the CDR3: TGTTCCAGCAGCTTCCCCGGGACAGGGACTCTCTATGGCTACACCTTC. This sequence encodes CSSSFPGTGTLYGYTF. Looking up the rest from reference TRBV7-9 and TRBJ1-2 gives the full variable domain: DTGVSQNPRHKITKRGQNVTFRCDPISEHNRLYWYRQTLGQGPEFLTYFQNEAQLEKSRLLSDRFSAERPKGSFSTLEIQRTEQGDSAMYLCSSSFPGTGTLYGYTFGSGTRLTVV.

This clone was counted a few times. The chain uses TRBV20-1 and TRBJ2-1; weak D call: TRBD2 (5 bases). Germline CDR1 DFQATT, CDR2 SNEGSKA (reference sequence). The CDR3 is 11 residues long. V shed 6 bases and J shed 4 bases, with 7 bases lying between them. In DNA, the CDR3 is TGCAGTGCCTGGGAGTACAATGAGCAGTTCTTC. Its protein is CSAWEYNEQFF.

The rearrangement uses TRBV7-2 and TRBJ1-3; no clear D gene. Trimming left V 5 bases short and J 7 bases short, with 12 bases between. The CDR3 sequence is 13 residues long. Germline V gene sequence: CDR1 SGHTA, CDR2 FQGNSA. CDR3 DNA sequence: TGTGCCAGCAGCCCAACTCCGGGGAACACCATATATTTT. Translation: CASSPTPGNTIYF.

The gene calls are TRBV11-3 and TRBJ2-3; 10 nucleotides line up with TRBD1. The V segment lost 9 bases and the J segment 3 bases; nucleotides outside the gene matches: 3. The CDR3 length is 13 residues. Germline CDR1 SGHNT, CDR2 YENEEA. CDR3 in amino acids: CASGTGATDTQYF. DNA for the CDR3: TGTGCCAGTGGGACAGGGGCAACAGATACGCAGTATTTT.

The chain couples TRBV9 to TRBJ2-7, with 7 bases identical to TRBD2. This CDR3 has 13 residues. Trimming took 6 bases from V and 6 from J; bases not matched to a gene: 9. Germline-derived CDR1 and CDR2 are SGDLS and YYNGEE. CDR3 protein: CASTGLVGGEQYF. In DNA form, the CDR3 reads TGTGCCAGCACTGGACTAGTTGGGGGCGAGCAGTACTTC.

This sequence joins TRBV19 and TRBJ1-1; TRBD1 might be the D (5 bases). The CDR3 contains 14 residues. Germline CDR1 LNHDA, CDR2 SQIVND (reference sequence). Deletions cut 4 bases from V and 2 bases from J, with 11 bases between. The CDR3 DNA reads TGTGCCAGTAGTAGGGGAAGGACAAACACTGAAGCTTTCTTT. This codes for CASSRGRTNTEAFF. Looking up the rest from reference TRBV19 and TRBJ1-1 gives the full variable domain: DGGITQSPKYLFRKEGQNVTLSCEQNLNHDAMYWYRQDPGQGLRLIYYSQIVNDFQKGDIAEGYSVSREKKESFPLTVTSAQKNPTAFYLCASSRGRTNTEAFFGQGTRLTVV.

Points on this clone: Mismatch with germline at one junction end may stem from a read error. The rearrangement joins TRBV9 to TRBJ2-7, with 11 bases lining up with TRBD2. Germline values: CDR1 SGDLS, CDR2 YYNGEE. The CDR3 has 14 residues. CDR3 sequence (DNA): TGTGCCAGCAGCGTATTCGGGACTAGCGGCGAGCAATACTTC. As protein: CASSVFGTSGEQYF.

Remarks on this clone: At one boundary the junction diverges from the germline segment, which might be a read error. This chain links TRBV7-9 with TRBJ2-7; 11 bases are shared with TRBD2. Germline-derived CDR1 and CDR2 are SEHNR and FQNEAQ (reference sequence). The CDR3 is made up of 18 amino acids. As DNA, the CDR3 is TGTTCCAGCAGCTCGAGCGGACTAGCGGGCCAAACCTCCTACGAGCAGTACTTC. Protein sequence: CSSSSSGLAGQTSYEQYF.

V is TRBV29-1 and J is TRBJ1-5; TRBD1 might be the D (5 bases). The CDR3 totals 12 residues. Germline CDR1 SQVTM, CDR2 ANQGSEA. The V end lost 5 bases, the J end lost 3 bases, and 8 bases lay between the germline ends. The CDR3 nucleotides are TGCAGCGTTAGGGGATACAATCAGCCCCAGCATTTT. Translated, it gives CSVRGYNQPQHF.

The CDR3 bases are TGTGCCAGCTCGACCCCCAGCGGGGTGAACACCGGGGAGCTGTTTTTT. It translates to CASSTPSGVNTGELFF. J is TRBJ2-2 and V is TRBV27, with TRBD2 identical over 7 bases. The V segment lost 8 bases and the J segment 1 base; nucleotides outside the gene matches: 10. The CDR3 has 16 residues. Germline V CDR1 and CDR2: MNHEY, SMNVEV (reference sequence).

The CDR3 here is CAWSGGTGVAEKLFF. DNA of the CDR3: TGTGCCTGGAGTGGAGGGACAGGGGTCGCAGAAAAACTGTTTTTT. The chain uses TRBV30 and TRBJ1-4; TRBD1 matches at 10 bases. Looked up from germline, CDR1 is GTSNPN and CDR2 is SVGIG (reference sequence). There are 15 residues in the CDR3. V was clipped by 1 base and J by 8 bases; unmatched bases: 7.

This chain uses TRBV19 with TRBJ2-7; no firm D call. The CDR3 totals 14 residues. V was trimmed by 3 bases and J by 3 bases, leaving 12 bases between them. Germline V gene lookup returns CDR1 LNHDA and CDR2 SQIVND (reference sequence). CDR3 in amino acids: CASSIGGPSYEQYF. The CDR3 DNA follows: TGTGCCAGTAGTATTGGCGGCCCCAGCTACGAGCAGTACTTC.

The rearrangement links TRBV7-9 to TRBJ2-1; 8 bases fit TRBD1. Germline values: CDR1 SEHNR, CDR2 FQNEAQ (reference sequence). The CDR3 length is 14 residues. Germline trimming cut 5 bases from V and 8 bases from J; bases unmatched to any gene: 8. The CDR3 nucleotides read TGTGCCAGCAGCCAAGACAGGGGTATCGATGAGCAGTTCTTC. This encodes CASSQDRGIDEQFF. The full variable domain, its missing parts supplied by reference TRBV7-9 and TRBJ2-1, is DTGVSQNPRHKITKRGQNVTFRCDPISEHNRLYWYRQTLGQGPEFLTYFQNEAQLEKSRLLSDRFSAERPKGSFSTLEIQRTEQGDSAMYLCASSQDRGIDEQFFGPGTRLTVL.

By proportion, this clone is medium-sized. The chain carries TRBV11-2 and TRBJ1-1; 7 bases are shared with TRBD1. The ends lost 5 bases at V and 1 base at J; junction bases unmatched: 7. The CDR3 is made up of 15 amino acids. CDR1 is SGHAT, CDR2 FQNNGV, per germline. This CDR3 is CASSPQTGWNTEAFF. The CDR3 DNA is TGTGCCAGCAGCCCTCAGACAGGGTGGAACACTGAAGCTTTCTTT. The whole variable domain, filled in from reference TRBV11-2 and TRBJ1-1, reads EAGVAQSPRYKIIEKRQSVAFWCNPISGHATLYWYQQILGQGPKLLIQFQNNGVVDDSQLPKDRFSAERLKGVDSTLKIQPAKLEDSAVYLCASSPQTGWNTEAFFGQGTRLTVV.

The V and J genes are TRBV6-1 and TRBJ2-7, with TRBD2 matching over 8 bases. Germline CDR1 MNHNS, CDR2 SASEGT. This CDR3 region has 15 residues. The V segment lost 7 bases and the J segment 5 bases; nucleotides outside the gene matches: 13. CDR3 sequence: CASTLGGGLNHEQYF. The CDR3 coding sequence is TGTGCCAGCACCCTAGGCGGGGGGCTCAACCACGAGCAGTACTTC.

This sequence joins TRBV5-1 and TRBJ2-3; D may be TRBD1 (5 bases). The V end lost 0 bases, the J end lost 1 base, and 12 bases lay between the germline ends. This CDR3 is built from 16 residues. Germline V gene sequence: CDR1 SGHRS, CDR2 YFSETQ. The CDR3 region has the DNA TGCGCCAGCAGCTTGGAGGGGCGGACACGCACAGATACGCAGTATTTT. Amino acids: CASSLEGRTRTDTQYF.

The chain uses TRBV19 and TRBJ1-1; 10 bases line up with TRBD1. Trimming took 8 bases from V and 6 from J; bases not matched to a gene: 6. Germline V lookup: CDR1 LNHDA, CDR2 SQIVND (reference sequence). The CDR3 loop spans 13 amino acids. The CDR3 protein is CASQGQGEPEAFF. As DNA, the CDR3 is TGTGCCAGTCAAGGACAGGGGGAACCTGAAGCTTTCTTT.

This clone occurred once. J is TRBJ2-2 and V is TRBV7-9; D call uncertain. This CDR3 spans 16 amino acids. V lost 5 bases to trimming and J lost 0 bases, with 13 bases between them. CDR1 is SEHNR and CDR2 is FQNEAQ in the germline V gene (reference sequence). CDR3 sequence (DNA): TGTGCCAGCAGCCCTCGCAGCGTTTCGAACACCGGGGAGCTGTTTTTT. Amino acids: CASSPRSVSNTGELFF.

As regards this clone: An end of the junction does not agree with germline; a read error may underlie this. The chain's CDR3 is CSSSPRTGNQETQYF. The CDR3 DNA sequence: TGTTCCAGCAGCCCAAGGACAGGGAACCAAGAGACCCAGTACTTC. The V and J genes are TRBV7-9 and TRBJ2-5, with 8 bases fitting TRBD1. Germline CDR1 SEHNR, CDR2 FQNEAQ (reference sequence). The CDR3 is made up of 15 amino acids. Full variable domain (missing parts from reference TRBV7-9 and TRBJ2-5): DTGVSQNPRHKITKRGQNVTFRCDPISEHNRLYWYRQTLGQGPEFLTYFQNEAQLEKSRLLSDRFSAERPKGSFSTLEIQRTEQGDSAMYLCSSSPRTGNQETQYFGPGTRLLVL.

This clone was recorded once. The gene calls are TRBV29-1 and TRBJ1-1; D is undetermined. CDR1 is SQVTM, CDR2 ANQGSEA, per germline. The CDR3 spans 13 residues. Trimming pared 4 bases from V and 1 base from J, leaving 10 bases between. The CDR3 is CSVGAPGNTEAFF. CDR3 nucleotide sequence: TGCAGCGTTGGCGCCCCTGGGAACACTGAAGCTTTCTTT.

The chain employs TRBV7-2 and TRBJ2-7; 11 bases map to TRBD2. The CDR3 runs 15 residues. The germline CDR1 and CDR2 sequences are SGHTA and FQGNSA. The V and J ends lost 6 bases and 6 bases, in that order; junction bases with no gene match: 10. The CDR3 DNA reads TGTGCCAGCAGGAGTCTACTAGCGGGAGTGTCCGAGCAGTACTTC. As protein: CASRSLLAGVSEQYF.

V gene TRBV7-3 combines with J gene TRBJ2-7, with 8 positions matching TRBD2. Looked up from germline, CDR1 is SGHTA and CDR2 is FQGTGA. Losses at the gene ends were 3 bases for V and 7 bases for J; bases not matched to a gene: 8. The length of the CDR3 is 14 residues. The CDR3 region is CASSFGAGAEEQYF. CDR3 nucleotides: TGTGCCAGCAGCTTTGGAGCGGGAGCAGAAGAGCAGTACTTC.

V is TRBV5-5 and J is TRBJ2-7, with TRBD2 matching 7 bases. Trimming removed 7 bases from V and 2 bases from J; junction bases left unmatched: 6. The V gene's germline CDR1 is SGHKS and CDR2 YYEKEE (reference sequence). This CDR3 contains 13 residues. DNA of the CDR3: TGTGCCAGCCAGTGGGGGGGGGCCTACGAGCAGTACTTC. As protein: CASQWGGAYEQYF. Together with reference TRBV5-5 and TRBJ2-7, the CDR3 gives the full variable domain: DAGVTQSPTHLIKTRGQQVTLRCSPISGHKSVSWYQQVLGQGPQFIFQYYEKEERGRGNFPDRFSARQFPNYSSELNVNALLLGDSALYLCASQWGGAYEQYFGPGTRLTVT.